This T cell receptor beta chain emerged from a study of graft-versus-host responses after intestinal transplantation. Across the whole study: Recipients had transplants, and these were multivisceral, liver-intestinal, or isolated intestinal.

V shed 4 bases, J shed 3 bases, and the junction held 7 bases outside the gene matches. This CDR3 spans 15 amino acids. Germline V gives CDR1 SGHNT, CDR2 YYREEE (reference sequence). This table comes from immunoSEQ multiplex PCR, and its TCRdb copy is limited to in-frame clones, with some not included. Of some 86,000 clones listed, 88% are singletons. Concerning this clone: What it binds is unknown.

The sequenced sample was unstimulated CD4+ T cells sorted from spleen or lymph node cells, obtained before transplant. This clonotype was sampled from a human donor who was the organ donor for an intestinal transplant. The chain recombines TRBV5-4 with TRBJ2-1; 7 bases fit TRBD2. The CDR3 here is CASSGTGDYYNEQFF. The DNA of the CDR3 is TGTGCCAGCAGCGGGACCGGGGACTACTACAATGAGCAGTTCTTC.